Following are 29 T cell receptor beta chains from one sample sequenced in a study of cytomegalovirus exposure and HLA in healthy donors. PCR amplification relied on 60 Vbeta primers (plus 13 Jbeta primers). The data were produced by immunoSEQ multiplex PCR, yet TCRdb's version contains in-frame clones alone and is incomplete. The sample lists 90,000 to 140,000 clones; 12% were seen once. Sequencing was done on a sample of PBMCs. These receptors all stem from a man aged 35 to 55 in good health and CMV-seropositive.

The J gene is TRBJ2-5, the V gene TRBV7-8; 11 nucleotides match TRBD2. From germline, CDR1 is SGHVS and CDR2 FQNEAQ. V was pared by 5 bases and J by 5 bases, with 13 bases of the junction left unmatched. The CDR3 is 17 amino acids. CDR3 nucleotides: TGTGCCAGCAGCCCCGGGGTCGGGACTAGCGGAAGGGAGACCCAGTACTTC. It is translated as CASSPGVGTSGRETQYF.

In this sample, this clone turned up a few times. CDR3 DNA sequence: TGTGCCAGTAGTAGATACGGACAGGAGAACACTGAAGCTTTCTTT. It yields the protein CASSRYGQENTEAFF. The chain has TRBV19 and TRBJ1-1; 7 bases are shared with TRBD1. CDR1 LNHDA and CDR2 SQIVND come from the germline V gene (reference sequence). This CDR3 region has 15 residues. Losses at the gene ends were 4 bases for V and 1 base for J; bases not matched to a gene: 6. The variable domain in full, completed from reference TRBV19 and TRBJ1-1, reads DGGITQSPKYLFRKEGQNVTLSCEQNLNHDAMYWYRQDPGQGLRLIYYSQIVNDFQKGDIAEGYSVSREKKESFPLTVTSAQKNPTAFYLCASSRYGQENTEAFFGQGTRLTVV.

V and J are TRBV5-1 and TRBJ2-7, with D possibly matching TRBD2 (5 bases). CDR3 length: 14 residues. Germline V lookup: CDR1 SGHRS, CDR2 YFSETQ. Trimming removed 8 bases from V and 1 base from J, with 16 bases in between. The CDR3 DNA reads TGCGCCAGTTCGGTCCGTCCGGGGTCCTACGAGCAGTACTTC. Its protein product is CASSVRPGSYEQYF.

This rearrangement joins TRBV5-1 to TRBJ2-1, with D maybe TRBD2 (6 bases). The germline gives CDR1 SGHRS, CDR2 YFSETQ. The CDR3 is made up of 15 amino acids. V was cut by 0 bases and J by 7 bases, with 14 bases left in between. The CDR3 protein is CASSLGLANGNEQFF. CDR3 coding DNA: TGCGCCAGCAGCTTGGGTCTAGCGAACGGAAATGAGCAGTTCTTC.

The V and J genes are TRBV18 and TRBJ2-5; TRBD2 aligns across 10 bases. Losses at the gene ends were 3 bases for V and 5 bases for J; bases not matched to a gene: 12. The CDR3 length is 17 residues. Germline V CDR1 and CDR2: KGHSH, LQKENI. The chain's CDR3 is CASSPFRSSGSPETQYF. The CDR3 nucleotides are TGTGCCAGCTCACCCTTCCGGTCTAGCGGGAGTCCCGAGACCCAGTACTTC.

This clone occurred a few times. Germline is not matched at one junction end, which may reflect a read error. The chain couples TRBV30 to TRBJ2-5, with a weak D call TRBD1 (6 bases). CDR3 length: 14 amino acids. CDR1 GTSNPN and CDR2 SVGIG come from the germline V gene (reference sequence). The CDR3 region is CAWSVWGTQETQHF. CDR3 in DNA: TGTGCCTGGAGTGTATGGGGGACACAAGAGACCCAGCACTTC.

This chain joins TRBV5-8 and TRBJ2-7; tentative D call: TRBD1 (6 bases). The CDR3 consists of 15 residues. CDR1 is SGHTS and CDR2 is YDEGEE in the germline V gene. Trimming removed 4 bases at V and 0 bases at J, with 14 bases between. The CDR3 nucleotides read TGTGCCAGCAGCGCCCCCCGGACAGTCTCCTACGAGCAGTACTTC. This codes for CASSAPRTVSYEQYF.

This clone was picked up a small number of times. J is TRBJ1-2 and V is TRBV5-1; 7 bases line up with TRBD1. CDR3 length: 12 residues. J was trimmed by 8 bases and V by 7 bases; bases with no gene match: 8. Germline CDR1 is SGHRS and CDR2 is YFSETQ. CDR3 sequence (DNA): TGCGCCAGCGAACGGCAGGGGGGAGGCTACACCTTC. Its protein is CASERQGGGYTF.

This clone was detected ten times or more. The chain couples TRBV19 to TRBJ2-2; D uncertain. Germline assignment: CDR1 LNHDA and CDR2 SQIVND (reference sequence). Trimming left V 6 bases short and J 6 bases short, with 14 bases between. The CDR3 loop spans 14 amino acids. CDR3 sequence reads: CASSEIPGSGELFF. The CDR3 bases are TGTGCCAGTAGCGAAATTCCGGGTTCCGGGGAGCTGTTTTTT.

The CDR3 region is CASSRTGGNTEAFF. The CDR3 bases are TGCGCCAGCAGCCGGACAGGGGGAAACACTGAAGCTTTCTTT. V gene TRBV4-1 combines with J gene TRBJ1-1; 10 nucleotides agree with TRBD1. The germline CDR1 and CDR2 sequences are MGHRA and YSYEKL. Losses at the gene ends were 4 bases for V and 2 bases for J; bases not matched to a gene: 1. The CDR3 runs 14 residues.

The chain uses TRBV28 and TRBJ1-2, with 7 bases that match TRBD1. V trimming: 8 bases; J trimming: 3 bases; junction bases outside the gene matches: 9. Germline V gene sequence: CDR1 MDHEN, CDR2 SYDVKM. The CDR3 is made up of 14 amino acids. The CDR3 protein is CASSQGTLYYGYTF. The CDR3 region has the DNA TGTGCCAGCTCACAGGGGACACTTTACTATGGCTACACCTTC.

To note about this clone: The identical CDR3 is also encoded by other nucleotide sequences in the sample. The CDR3 coding sequence is TGTGCCAGCAGTCTAGCACCGAACACTGAAGCTTTCTTT. Amino acid sequence: CASSLAPNTEAFF. This chain connects TRBV7-6 to TRBJ1-1; D remains unclear. Trimming removed 6 bases at V and 1 base at J, with 9 bases between. CDR3 length: 13 residues. Per germline, CDR1 SGHVS and CDR2 FNYEAQ.

There are a few counts of this clone. The J gene is TRBJ1-4, the V gene TRBV28, with TRBD1 matching over 7 bases. The germline V gene has CDR1 MDHEN and CDR2 SYDVKM. The CDR3 extends over 14 amino acids. The V segment lost 4 bases and the J segment 8 bases; nucleotides outside the gene matches: 7. The DNA of the CDR3 is TGTGCCAGCAGTTCCGGGACAGTGAAGGAAAAACTGTTTTTT. This codes for CASSSGTVKEKLFF.

This chain connects TRBV4-1 to TRBJ1-6, with no clear D. The germline V gene encodes CDR1 MGHRA and CDR2 YSYEKL. The CDR3 totals 15 residues. The V end lost 1 base, the J end lost 7 bases, and 11 bases lay between the germline ends. CDR3 sequence reads: CASSQGAFQNSPLHF. In nucleotides, the CDR3 is TGCGCCAGCAGCCAAGGGGCGTTCCAGAATTCACCCCTCCACTTT.

This clone has more than one count but fewer than ten. The V call is TRBV19, the J call TRBJ1-5; 9 bases align to TRBD1. The CDR3 runs to 15 residues. V lost 4 bases to trimming and J lost 5 bases; unmatched junction nucleotides: 6. Germline V gene sequence: CDR1 LNHDA, CDR2 SQIVND (reference sequence). Written as DNA, the CDR3 is TGTGCCAGTAGTACTCCGGACAGGGGTCATCAGCCCCAGCATTTT. This translates into CASSTPDRGHQPQHF.

V gene TRBV28 combines with J gene TRBJ1-5; D might be TRBD1 (6 bases). Germline assignment: CDR1 MDHEN and CDR2 SYDVKM. V gave up 3 bases and J gave up 5 bases, with 11 bases separating them. The CDR3 totals 14 residues. Here the CDR3 DNA reads TGTGCCAGCAGTTTTGAGACAGGTGATCAGCCCCAGCATTTT. Translating gives CASSFETGDQPQHF.

Remarks on this clone: The same CDR3 can be traced to other DNA sequences in this sample. The rearrangement joins TRBV11-2 to TRBJ1-3, with D maybe TRBD1 (6 bases). CDR3 length: 18 residues. Trimming cost V 1 base and J 0 bases, with 16 bases left between them. Germline V gives CDR1 SGHAT, CDR2 FQNNGV. The CDR3 is CASSLAVGTTISGNTIYF. The CDR3 nucleotides read TGTGCCAGCAGCTTAGCAGTTGGGACAACTATCTCTGGAAACACCATATATTTT.

A few counts support this clone. The chain combines TRBV19 with TRBJ2-5; no clear D. Trimming stripped 5 bases from V and 5 bases from J, with 12 bases between. Germline V gene lookup returns CDR1 LNHDA and CDR2 SQIVND (reference sequence). The CDR3 totals 13 residues. This CDR3 reads CASSPRYGETQYF. The CDR3 DNA sequence: TGTGCCAGTAGTCCGCGGTATGGGGAGACCCAGTACTTC.

This rearrangement joins TRBV6-5 to TRBJ1-2, with 7 bases that match TRBD1. V was pared by 2 bases and J by 3 bases, with 6 bases of the junction left unmatched. CDR1 and CDR2 from the germline V gene are MNHEY and SVGAGI. This CDR3 spans 15 amino acids. CDR3 amino acids: CASSYPGGGHYGYTF. CDR3 nucleotides: TGTGCCAGCAGTTACCCAGGAGGGGGCCACTATGGCTACACCTTC.

This clone was found a few times. The V and J genes are TRBV6-6 and TRBJ2-1; D unclear. The CDR3 consists of 16 residues. Trimming shortened V by 6 bases and J by 7 bases, and 22 bases separated the two germline ends. Germline CDR1 reads MNHNY; CDR2 reads SVGAGI (reference sequence). CDR3 DNA: TGTGCCAGCAGATCTGAAGGCTACCAGAGGCCTAATGAGCAGTTCTTC. Protein product: CASRSEGYQRPNEQFF.

The rearrangement links TRBV4-1 to TRBJ2-1, with 9 bases fitting TRBD2. This CDR3 is 17 amino acids long. V trimming: 2 bases; J trimming: 8 bases; junction bases outside the gene matches: 13. Germline assignment: CDR1 MGHRA and CDR2 YSYEKL. CDR3 DNA sequence: TGCGCCAGCAGCCAAAGATCAAGTAGCGGGAGCTTGGATGAGCAGTTCTTC. Its protein product is CASSQRSSSGSLDEQFF.

About this clone itself: As the CDR3 is not closed by the conserved phenylalanine or tryptophan, this likely results from a read error. V usage is TRBV30 and J usage is TRBJ2-3; 8 positions match TRBD2. V trimming: 3 bases; J trimming: 5 bases; junction bases outside the gene matches: 7. This CDR3 has 14 residues. Germline values: CDR1 GTSNPN, CDR2 SVGIG (reference sequence). CDR3 in amino acids: CAWSGAGAGDTQYV. In nucleotides, the CDR3 is TGTGCCTGGAGCGGAGCGGGAGCGGGAGATACGCAGTATGTT.

In regard to this clone: An end of the junction differs from the germline gene, which may be a read error. This rearrangement joins TRBV30 to TRBJ2-7; a possible D gene is TRBD2 (6 bases). CDR3 length equals 13 residues. Germline CDR1 and CDR2: GTSNPN and SVGIG (reference sequence). As DNA, the CDR3 is TGTGCTTGGAGGGGTAGGGGTATACACGAGCAGTACTTC. This gives the protein CAWRGRGIHEQYF.

By proportion, this clone is medium-sized. The chain uses TRBV19 and TRBJ2-7; D may be TRBD1 (6 bases). Per germline, CDR1 LNHDA and CDR2 SQIVND (reference sequence). This CDR3 comprises 13 residues. V gave up 3 bases and J gave up 2 bases, with 8 bases separating them. The CDR3 DNA sequence: TGTGCCAGTAGTATGAGGGGGACCTACGAGCAGTACTTC. It yields the protein CASSMRGTYEQYF.

This clone has just a few counts. V is TRBV7-9 and J is TRBJ2-3, with 15 positions matching TRBD2. The CDR3 consists of 17 residues. After removal of 4 bases from V and 5 bases from J, the junction contained 7 bases not matched to a gene. The germline V gene has CDR1 SEHNR and CDR2 FQNEAQ (reference sequence). The CDR3 nucleotides are TGTGCCAGCAGCTCAGGACTAGCGGGAGGGCTGGTAGATACGCAGTATTTT. It is translated as CASSSGLAGGLVDTQYF.

The sample holds a few counts of this clone. The chain uses TRBV6-5 and TRBJ2-7, with D perhaps matching TRBD2 (6 bases). The CDR3 sequence is 15 residues long. Germline V lookup: CDR1 MNHEY, CDR2 SVGAGI. V was trimmed by 5 bases and J by 5 bases, leaving 19 bases between them. The CDR3 sequence is CASSADRGWEDEQYF. CDR3 bases: TGTGCCAGCAGTGCGGATCGAGGTTGGGAGGACGAGCAGTACTTC.

The chain employs TRBV18 and TRBJ2-7; maybe TRBD1 (5 bases). Trimming stripped 2 bases from V and 2 bases from J, with 13 bases between. The CDR3 spans 15 residues. Germline V gene data show CDR1 as KGHSH and CDR2 as LQKENI. The CDR3 sequence: CASSPNRDRAYEQYF. The DNA of the CDR3 is TGTGCCAGCTCACCAAATCGTGACAGAGCCTACGAGCAGTACTTC.

This clone was picked up a small number of times. The V and J genes are TRBV2 and TRBJ2-2, with D possibly TRBD1 on 5 matching bases. Germline CDR1 reads SNHLY; CDR2 reads FYNNEI. The CDR3 totals 13 residues. Deletions cut 6 bases from V and 6 bases from J, with 11 bases between. The CDR3 loop is CASRAGWSGELFF. Written as DNA, the CDR3 is TGTGCCAGCAGGGCAGGGTGGTCCGGGGAGCTGTTTTTT.

This clone showed up just a few times. The rearrangement uses TRBV19 and TRBJ2-2; D is perhaps TRBD2 (5 bases). This CDR3 is built from 11 residues. The germline V gene encodes CDR1 LNHDA and CDR2 SQIVND (reference sequence). With 6 bases removed from V and 7 bases from J, the gap between germline ends came to 6 bases. The CDR3 DNA reads as TGTGCCAGTAGAGGGAGCGGGGAGCTGTTTTTT. It codes for CASRGSGELFF.